The 20 T cell receptor beta chains given below trace back to one sample, sequenced in a study of blood T cells in healthy people across ages. The use of a sample-barcoded 5' primer and a J-beta primer mix characterized a second PCR of 7 to 11 cycles. TCRdb redid the calling of the 5' RACE reads with MiXCR, one entry per CDR3 protein. The data show roughly 2 million distinct CDR3 sequences, with about 50% seen just once and around 2.1% held by the top ten. Sequencing was done on a sample of blood. The origin of the receptors is a woman between 40 and 55 years old in good health.

Only a few counts were recorded for this clonotype. This chain joins TRBV28 and TRBJ2-3; weak D call: TRBD2 (6 bases). V gave up 5 bases and J gave up 3 bases, with 18 bases separating them. Per the germline V gene, CDR1 is MDHEN and CDR2 is SYDVKM. The CDR3 is 16 residues long. The CDR3 loop is CASSPPGTFMTDTQYF. The CDR3, as DNA: TGTGCCAGCAGTCCCCCCGGGACTTTTATGACAGATACGCAGTATTTT.

This clonotype has more than one count but fewer than ten. The chain couples TRBV6-5 to TRBJ2-1, with D unresolved. V dropped 0 bases and J dropped 10 bases, with 13 bases sitting between them. Germline CDR1 and CDR2: MNHEY and SVGAGI. The CDR3 length is 14 residues. As DNA, the CDR3 is TGTGCCAGCAGTTACTCTATGCCAGTCGGGGAGCAGTTCTTC. Protein sequence: CASSYSMPVGEQFF.

The sample holds one count of this clonotype. V gene TRBV12-3 or TRBV12-4 combines with J gene TRBJ2-1; tentatively, D is TRBD1 or TRBD2 (6 bases each). The CDR3 is 13 residues long. The germline V and J ends were trimmed by 6 bases and 8 bases, with 14 bases remaining between them. CDR3 residues: CASREAEGDEQFF. CDR3 nucleotide sequence: TGTGCCAGCAGGGAGGCGGAGGGGGATGAGCAGTTCTTC.

This chain joins TRBV12-3 or TRBV12-4 and TRBJ1-1, with 11 bases lining up with TRBD1. There are 14 residues in the CDR3. V trimming: 6 bases; J trimming: 7 bases; junction bases outside the gene matches: 7. The CDR3 region is CASRPGTGGGEAFF. In nucleotides, the CDR3 is TGTGCCAGCAGACCCGGGACAGGGGGAGGTGAAGCTTTCTTT.

This clonotype was observed a few times. The chain carries TRBV4-2 and TRBJ1-2; D is undetermined. V was shortened by 2 bases and J by 7 bases, with 20 bases between the two germline ends. The CDR3 extends over 16 amino acids. Per the germline V gene, CDR1 is LGHNA and CDR2 is YNFKEQ. As DNA, the CDR3 is TGTGCCAGCAGCCAATTTGGACTCAGGCATGATGGTGGCTACACCTTC. Translating it yields CASSQFGLRHDGGYTF.

This clonotype was seen just once. One end of the junction varies from germline; a read error may be responsible. The chain joins TRBV20-1 to TRBJ2-1, with 9 bases that match TRBD1. This CDR3 spans 15 amino acids. Looked up from germline, CDR1 is DFQATT and CDR2 is SNEGSKA (reference sequence). This CDR3 reads CRASTGTGWTNEQFF. The DNA for the CDR3 is TGCCGTGCTAGTACCGGGACAGGGTGGACGAATGAGCAGTTCTTC.

J is TRBJ1-2 and V is TRBV11-2; TRBD1 matches at 8 bases. Unmatched junction bases numbered 22, after V lost 5 bases and J lost 8 bases. The CDR3 has 18 residues. Germline values: CDR1 SGHAT, CDR2 FQNNGV. The CDR3 loop reads CASSQTRSRTDREDGYTF. Here the CDR3 DNA reads TGTGCCAGCAGCCAGACGCGATCCCGAACGGACAGGGAGGACGGCTACACCTTC.

The chain joins TRBV11-2 to TRBJ2-5, with D maybe TRBD1 (5 bases). Germline V gene data show CDR1 as SGHAT and CDR2 as FQNNGV. CDR3 size: 16 residues. Trimming took off 4 bases at V and 1 base at J, with 16 bases between the two ends. The CDR3 loop is CASSSSPTGTQETQYF. The CDR3 region has the DNA TGTGCCAGCAGCTCCTCCCCTACAGGCACCCAAGAGACCCAGTACTTC.

This chain links TRBV10-1 with TRBJ2-1; TRBD2 aligns across 8 bases. The J call is uncertain, as TRBJ2-7 better fits the DNA end. This CDR3 has 15 amino acids. The V gene's germline CDR1 is WNHNN and CDR2 SYGVQD (reference sequence). In DNA form, the CDR3 reads TGCGCCAGCAGCTCCGGGACTAGGAAATCCGATGAGCAGTACTTC. Protein sequence: CASSSGTRKSDEQYF.

The chain joins TRBV7-6 to TRBJ2-3; unclear D gene. This CDR3 comprises 15 residues. The germline gives CDR1 SGHVS, CDR2 FNYEAQ. The ends were cut back, 5 bases at V and 1 base at J, with 13 bases in the middle. The CDR3 reads CASSPGSLGTDTQYF. CDR3 in DNA: TGTGCCAGCAGCCCTGGCTCTCTGGGCACAGATACGCAGTATTTT. Full variable domain (missing parts from reference TRBV7-6 and TRBJ2-3): GAGVSQSPRYKVTKRGQDVALRCDPISGHVSLYWYRQALGQGPEFLTYFNYEAQQDKSGLPNDRFSAERPEGSISTLTIQRTEQRDSAMYRCASSPGSLGTDTQYFGPGTRLTVL.

This chain joins TRBV10-3 and TRBJ2-1, with a tentative D call TRBD1 (5 bases). The V gene lost 4 bases and the J gene lost 5 bases, with 12 bases spanning the gap. The CDR3 loop spans 14 amino acids. CDR1 is ENHRY, CDR2 SYGVKD, per germline. Here the CDR3 reads CAISVRQGNNEQFF. CDR3 nucleotides: TGTGCCATCAGTGTGCGTCAGGGTAACAATGAGCAGTTCTTC.

The J gene is TRBJ2-2, the V gene TRBV7-2, with 11 nucleotides matching TRBD2. Germline trimming cut 5 bases from V and 2 bases from J; bases unmatched to any gene: 7. CDR1 SGHTA and CDR2 FQGNSA come from the germline V gene. The CDR3 is made up of 17 amino acids. CDR3 loop: CASSKSGTSGNTGELFF. CDR3 DNA: TGTGCCAGCAGCAAATCCGGGACTAGCGGTAACACCGGGGAGCTGTTTTTT.

CDR3 protein: CASSSGGLPADTQYF. The CDR3 DNA sequence: TGTGCCAGCAGCTCCGGGGGGCTCCCCGCAGATACGCAGTATTTT. The J gene is TRBJ2-3, the V gene TRBV7-2; the D gene is possibly TRBD2 (7 bases). The CDR3 loop spans 15 amino acids. The V gene's germline CDR1 is SGHTA and CDR2 FQGNSA. V was pared by 4 bases and J by 4 bases, with 15 bases between.

This clonotype came up a few times. The CDR3 bases are TGTGCCAGCAGTCGCTACACCGGGGAGCTGTTTTTT. Translating it yields CASSRYTGELFF. V is TRBV12-3 or TRBV12-4 and J is TRBJ2-2; no firm D call. V lost 5 bases, J lost 3 bases, and 4 bases lay in between. CDR3 length equals 12 residues.

This clonotype was seen a single time. This chain connects TRBV3-1 to TRBJ2-4; 11 positions agree with TRBD2. The DNA end is more similar to TRBJ2-5, so the J call may be wrong. The germline CDR1 and CDR2 sequences are LGHDT and YNNKEL (reference sequence). This CDR3 has 16 amino acids. CDR3 in DNA: TGTGCCAGCAGCCAGGGTGCTAGCGGGGGGATTGAGACCCAGTACTTC. It yields the protein CASSQGASGGIETQYF.

This clonotype was seen only a few times. Here the CDR3 reads CASSVSPAKTQYF. CDR3 coding DNA: TGTGCCAGCAGTGTATCCCCTGCCAAGACCCAGTACTTC. The chain combines TRBV12-3 or TRBV12-4 with TRBJ2-5; D is unclear. V dropped 5 bases and J dropped 6 bases, with 13 bases sitting between them. The CDR3 runs 13 residues.

This clonotype has just a few counts. The chain combines TRBV6-2 or TRBV6-3 with TRBJ1-1, with TRBD1 matching 12 bases. The junction had 9 bases not matched to a gene; V was cut back by 2 bases and J by 11 bases. The CDR3 length is 15 residues. Germline V CDR1 and CDR2: MNHEY, SVGEGT. CDR3 nucleotide sequence: TGTGCCAGCAGTTACGACAACCGGGACAGGGGGCTGGCTTTCTTT. Residues: CASSYDNRDRGLAFF.

The rearrangement joins TRBV11-1 to TRBJ1-1; D is undetermined. Germline V lookup: CDR1 SGHAT, CDR2 FQDESV (reference sequence). This CDR3 has 12 residues. Trimming took 8 bases from V and 0 from J, leaving 7 bases between them. The DNA for the CDR3 is TGTGCCAGCCGGCCGTTGAACACTGAAGCTTTCTTT. Translation gives CASRPLNTEAFF.

The table lists this clonotype with a few counts. This chain uses TRBV25-1 with TRBJ2-5; D call uncertain. Germline V gene data show CDR1 as MGHDK and CDR2 as SYGVNS. Trimming took off 7 bases at V and 2 bases at J, with 8 bases between the two ends. The CDR3 spans 12 residues. The chain's CDR3 is CASIGNQETQYF. The CDR3 nucleotides read TGTGCCAGCATAGGGAATCAAGAGACCCAGTACTTC.

This chain connects TRBV20-1 to TRBJ2-3, with 12 positions matching TRBD2. CDR3 length equals 16 residues. V dropped 0 bases and J dropped 3; count of bases not matched to a gene: 4. Germline V CDR1 and CDR2: DFQATT, SNEGSKA (reference sequence). The CDR3: CSARDWLAGGTDTQYF. CDR3 in DNA: TGCAGTGCTAGAGATTGGCTAGCGGGGGGGACAGATACGCAGTATTTT.